The entry below describes one T cell receptor (beta chain). Its antigen is still unknown. The V gene's germline CDR1 is SQVTM and CDR2 ANQGSEA. This CDR3 is built from 13 residues. V was clipped by 1 base and J by 5 bases, with 11 bases between them. This sample is part of a study of cytomegalovirus exposure and HLA in healthy donors. Study-wide points: In a later analysis, first-cohort TCR clusters were found to tend to co-occur in the roughly 120 validation repertoires. The study designated 150 or so TCR beta chains cytomegalovirus-associated. Cytomegalovirus status was reportedly diagnosed by the classifier with high specificity and sensitivity.

From the 120-subject validation cohort, which was separate from the approximately 670-subject first cohort, the donors were drawn. Measured with immunoSEQ multiplex PCR; TCRdb has only the in-frame clones, and not every one. Of more than 95,000 clones in the sample, about 82% were seen once. The sequence came from a man aged 18 to 29 in good health and CMV-seronegative. The sequencing sample was made of PBMCs. The V call is TRBV29-1, the J call TRBJ1-1; a weak D match, TRBD1 (6 bases). CDR3: CSVEVGARTEAFF. In DNA, the CDR3 is TGCAGCGTTGAAGTGGGGGCGCGTACTGAAGCTTTCTTT.